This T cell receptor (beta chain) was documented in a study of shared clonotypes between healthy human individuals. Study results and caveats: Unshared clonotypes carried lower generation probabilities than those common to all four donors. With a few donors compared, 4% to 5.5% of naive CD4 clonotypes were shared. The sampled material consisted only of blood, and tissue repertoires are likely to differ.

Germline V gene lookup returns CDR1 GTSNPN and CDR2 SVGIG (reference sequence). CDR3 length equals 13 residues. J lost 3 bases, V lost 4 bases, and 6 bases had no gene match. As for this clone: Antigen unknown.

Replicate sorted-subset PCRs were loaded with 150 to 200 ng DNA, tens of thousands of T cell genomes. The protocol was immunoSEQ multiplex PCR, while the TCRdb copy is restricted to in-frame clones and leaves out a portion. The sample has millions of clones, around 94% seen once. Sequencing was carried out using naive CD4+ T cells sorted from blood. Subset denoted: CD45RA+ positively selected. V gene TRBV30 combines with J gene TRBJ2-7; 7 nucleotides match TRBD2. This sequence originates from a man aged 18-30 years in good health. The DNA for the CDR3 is TGTGCCTGGACCTGGGGGGGAAACTACGAGCAGTACTTC. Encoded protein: CAWTWGGNYEQYF.